The text below deals with one TCR beta chain. Its binding antigen is unknown. No much larger clone is present one base from it, and per-base qualities are unavailable. These data belong to a study of cytomegalovirus exposure and HLA in healthy donors (dated by TCRdb to the late 2010s). A note on the overall study: An earlier analysis of 550 to 700 of the donors reported about 250 Gb of sequence data and 117 million unique TCR beta sequences from 150 million to 200 million T cells. In addition to the first cohort of roughly 700 subjects, a separate validation cohort of 100 to 150 different subjects was used. About 300 gigabases of sequencing data and 70 million to 100 million unique TCR sequences were included in an early release covering 550 to 800 HLA-typed donors. Typing coverage varied by locus: roughly 629-640 donors for A, B, C, DRB1 and DQB1; approximately 560 for DQA1; 606 for DPA1; roughly 450 for DPB1. The study aimed to test whether cataloging public T cell receptors could reveal signatures of past pathogen exposure. The T cell repertoires of roughly 660 subjects were profiled by immunosequencing and related to cytomegalovirus serostatus. Donor age, sex, ethnicity and CMV serostatus were compiled together with the repertoire data. Across approximately 420 genotyped donors of the cohort, an average of about 220,000 unique TCR beta nucleotide sequences per donor were sequenced, and roughly a sixth of those sequences were non-productive. In an earlier analysis of roughly 600 of the donors, high-throughput TCR beta sequencing was used to judge whether each TCR beta V gene segment behaved as functional or pseudogenic. A later genetic analysis took genome-wide SNP genotypes for about 55% of the roughly 700 donors and used that subset as a discovery cohort. Four to six DR-DQ haplotypes were handled as single units for association and clustering, since linkage in the cohort was strong. The study combined high-throughput TCR immunosequencing, statistical association of individual TCRs with disease status, and machine learning to predict cytomegalovirus infection status. Rather than drawing on any new phenotypic data, the later analysis identified candidate immune exposures from TCR beta sequences and the way those sequences occurred across donors. Every repertoire in the discovery cohort had been generated on one and the same sequencing platform. In a later analysis, previously published TCR beta repertoires from several hundred donors were re-analyzed and high-resolution HLA genotyping was added so that TCR occurrence patterns could be studied. Both class I and class II loci were covered by HLA typing, at four-digit resolution. The genetic ancestry cluster associated with self-reported Caucasian donors included around four fifths of the roughly 400 genotyped donors. The paper's findings and limits, for the study overall: The 87-base-pair reads could not distinguish some IMGT-functional V segments, including TRBV6-2 and TRBV6-3, so those segments were excluded. V-gene and J-gene trimming of TCR beta chains was associated with a missense DCLRE1C variant in a later genetic analysis, and the association was replicated in an independent cohort. Assigning TCR associations to individual alleles was difficult when HLA alleles, especially DR and DQ, strongly co-occurred. Because counts were too low, about 18 rarely observed V segments, including chromosome 9 orphons, were left out of the earlier analysis of a few hundred of the donors. A later analysis found that TCR association rates varied across HLA loci, with DRB1 alleles showing the most associated TCRs and HLA-C alleles the fewest. In an earlier analysis of about 550 of the donors, most TCR beta V segments were observed in productive rearrangements about 90% or about 30% of the time, broadly matching IMGT annotations. In a later analysis, most CMV-associated TCR beta chains were found to appear HLA-restricted, with HLA associations seemingly driven largely by CMV exposure. Only TCR beta chains were sequenced in this cohort, and the absence of alpha or paired-chain data limited detectable features. In a later analysis, several top co-occurrence clusters were reported to appear linked to parvovirus B19, influenza, CMV and Epstein-Barr virus. Linkage disequilibrium might explain the correlated functional status among segregating V segments, but an unknown experimental factor could not be excluded. Sequencing depth was assumed to be roughly uniform across donors in the presence/absence analyses, though that assumption may not hold. In a later analysis, HLA-associated TCR beta chains showed more clonal expansion and lower generation probabilities than non-associated chains that were equally common. The only immune exposure information available for the cohort was CMV serostatus. The authors suggested that the approach could potentially be generalized to other disease states and immunological phenotypes. Because HLA typing was missing for some donors at each locus, association tests included only the typed subset. A total of 150 to 200 TCR beta chains were listed by the study as associated with cytomegalovirus. While some public TCRs were present in many individuals, most TCR sequences turned up only very rarely across donors. A group of highly shared sequence variants was considered likely to be a technical artifact of the sequencing pipeline. A few of the identified cytomegalovirus-associated TCR beta chains were confirmed in vitro to be specific for cytomegalovirus antigens. Cytomegalovirus status was reported to be diagnosed by the classifier with high specificity and sensitivity in both the original and validation cohorts. A further reported finding was that TCR beta sequences accurately predicted the HLA-A and HLA-B alleles for most subjects in the first cohort. A later analysis associated around 16,000 TCR beta sequences with specific HLA alleles at a false discovery rate of 0.05. A later genetic analysis reported fewer N-insertions in productive TCRs among donors in an Asian-associated ancestry cluster than the approximately 670-donor mean.

The CDR3 sequence holds 16 residues, the cysteine and phenylalanine included. Only the CDR3 portion is preserved as DNA: 48 bases, with reading frame beginning at the first base. V is pruned by 6 bases and J by 6 bases, leaving 12 bases of the junction without a gene match. Looking up the germline V gene yields CDR1 SNHLY and CDR2 FYNNEI. The cohort consisted of more than 650 healthy bone marrow donors. Cohort members were all nominally healthy when sampled, although unrecorded immune exposures were likely present. The donor tested CMV seropositive, placing the donor among the 250 to 350 seropositive members of the cohort. A peripheral blood sample was provided by each donor, and peripheral blood mononuclear cells were used for TCR beta sequencing. The Qiagen DNeasy Blood Extraction Kit was used to extract genomic DNA from the blood cell samples. Library construction relied on the immunoSEQ multiplex PCR assay. The multiplex PCR relied on a mix of 60 forward primers for TCR Vbeta segments and 13 reverse primers for TCR Jbeta segments. The CDR3 region of rearranged TCR beta genes was amplified from genomic DNA by a multiplex PCR assay. On the Illumina HiSeq System, the amplified TCR beta libraries were sequenced as 87-base-pair reads. In the original analysis: In a later analysis, approximately 74 million unique TCR beta chains were counted across the 500 to 850 repertoires, and roughly 10 million of these chains were shared by at least two donors. Raw reads were error-corrected and collapsed into unique sequences with a nearest-neighbor algorithm that merged closely related sequences to remove PCR and sequencing errors. V, D and J gene segments were assigned by aligning CDR3 sequences to IMGT reference sequences. Each retained sequence needed at least a six-nucleotide match to both a V gene segment and a J gene segment. Rearrangements were called productive when the CDR3 lacked stop codons and stayed in frame with V and J; all others were non-productive. CDR3 was defined by IMGT convention, running from the second conserved V-encoded cysteine to the conserved J-encoded phenylalanine. Sequences without an unambiguous match to a single V gene segment were excluded from the earlier analysis of approximately 560 of the donors. An earlier analysis of a few hundred of the donors classified V segments as functional when productive rearrangements were above 56.7% and as segregating when the standard deviation between donors was above 5%. A statistical classification framework was built to diagnose cytomegalovirus status from the catalog of TCR beta chain sequences. In a later analysis, TCR nucleotide sequences were compared against IMGT/GENE-DB human TR gene sequences so that V and J genes could be assigned. Using the TCRdist pipeline, a later analysis assigned CDR3 sequences along with most-parsimonious VDJ recombination scenarios. In a later analysis, each TCR beta chain was defined by its CDR3 amino acid sequence together with its V-gene family, and reads without a unique V-gene family were excluded. A later analysis removed 500 to 650 highly shared, low-generation-probability nucleotide sequences to deal with suspected cross-contamination and a sequencing artifact. For each public chain, a later analysis derived a clonal expansion index from normalized ranks of inferred template counts within each repertoire. Generation probabilities in a later analysis came from a VDJ recombination model fitted to out-of-frame rearrangements, and those results were checked against IGoR. Hypergeometric tests were used in a later analysis to score TCR-TCR, TCR-HLA and TCR-CMV co-occurrence, with a repertoire-size bias correction applied to the TCR pairs. A later analysis estimated false discovery rates by permuting HLA or CMV assignments 20 times. A later analysis grouped co-occurring TCRs with DBSCAN, adding TCRdist sequence similarity when clustering within HLA-allele-positive subsets. Repertoires with fewer than 30,000 or more than 120,000 public chains, plus five repertoires with anomalous nucleotide sharing, were excluded from co-occurrence clustering. The table was pulled from immuneACCESS by TCRdb, which kept in-frame rearrangements only. Such tables lose some clones; where checked, under half of the loss comes from unresolved V genes, and the rest has no known cause. That table is the source of V, J and clone size, and D and trimming were worked out from the DNA. Here the sample has 130,000 to 150,000 clones; 64% occur a single time. Of the sample, approximately 2.9% is held by the ten largest clones.

The clonotype originates from a woman aged 25-40 years in good health and CMV-seropositive. The sample taken for sequencing was PBMCs. The chain was built from TRBV2 and TRBJ2-3; the central 10 bases match TRBD2. The CDR3 loop reads CASRPASGRAEDTQYF. The DNA sequence follows: TGTGCCAGCAGGCCTGCTAGCGGGAGAGCAGAGGATACGCAGTATTTT.